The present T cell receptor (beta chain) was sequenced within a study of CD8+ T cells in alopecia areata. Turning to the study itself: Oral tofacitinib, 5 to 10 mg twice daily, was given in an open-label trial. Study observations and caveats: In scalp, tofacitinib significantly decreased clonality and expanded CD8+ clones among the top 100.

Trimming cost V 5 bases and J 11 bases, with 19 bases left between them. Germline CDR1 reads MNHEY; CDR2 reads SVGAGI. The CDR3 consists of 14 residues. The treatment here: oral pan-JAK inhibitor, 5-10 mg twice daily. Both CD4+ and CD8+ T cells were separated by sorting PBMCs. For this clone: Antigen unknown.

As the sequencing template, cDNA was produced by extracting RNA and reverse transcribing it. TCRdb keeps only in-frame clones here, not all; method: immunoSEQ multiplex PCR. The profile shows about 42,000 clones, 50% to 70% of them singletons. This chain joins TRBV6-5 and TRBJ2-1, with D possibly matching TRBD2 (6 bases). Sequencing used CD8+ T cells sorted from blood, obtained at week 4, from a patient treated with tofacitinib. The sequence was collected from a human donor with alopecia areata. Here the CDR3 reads CASSPDPTSSQQFF. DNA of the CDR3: TGTGCCAGCAGTCCCGACCCGACTAGTTCCCAGCAGTTCTTC.